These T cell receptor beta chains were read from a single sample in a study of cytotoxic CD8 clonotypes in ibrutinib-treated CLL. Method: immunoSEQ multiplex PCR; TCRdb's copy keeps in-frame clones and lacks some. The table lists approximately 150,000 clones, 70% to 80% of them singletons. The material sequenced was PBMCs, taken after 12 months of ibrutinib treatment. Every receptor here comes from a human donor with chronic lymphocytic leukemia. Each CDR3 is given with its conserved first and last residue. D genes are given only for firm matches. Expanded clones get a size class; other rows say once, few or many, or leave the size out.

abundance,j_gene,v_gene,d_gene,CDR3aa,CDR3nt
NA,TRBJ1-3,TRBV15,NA,CATSRDQFSGNTIYF,TGTGCCACCAGCAGAGATCAGTTCTCTGGAAACACCATATATTTT
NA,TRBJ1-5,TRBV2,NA,CASSVRASGPQHF,TGTGCCAGCAGTGTTAGGGCCTCGGGGCCCCAGCATTTT
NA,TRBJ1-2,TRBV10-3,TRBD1,CAIRGGDRGWSDGYTF,TGTGCCATCAGGGGGGGAGACAGGGGATGGTCGGATGGCTACACCTTC
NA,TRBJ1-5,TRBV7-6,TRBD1,CASSLGTGTEPQHF,TGTGCCAGCAGCTTGGGGACAGGGACGGAGCCCCAGCATTTT
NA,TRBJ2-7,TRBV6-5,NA,CASSLTGGSYEQYF,TGTGCCAGCAGCCTTACCGGGGGCTCCTACGAGCAGTACTTC
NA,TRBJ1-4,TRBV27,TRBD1,CASRPGTGYEKLFF,TGTGCCAGCAGACCCGGGACAGGGTACGAAAAACTGTTTTTT
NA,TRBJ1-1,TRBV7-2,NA,CASSLTLGGRTEAFF,TGTGCCAGCAGCTTAACGTTGGGGGGTAGGACTGAAGCTTTCTTT
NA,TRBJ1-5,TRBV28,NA,CASSLAVSPYSNQPQHF,TGTGCCAGCAGTTTAGCGGTATCTCCCTATAGCAATCAGCCCCAGCATTTT
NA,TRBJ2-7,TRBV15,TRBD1,CATSGRDRGPYEQYF,TGTGCCACCAGCGGCCGGGACAGGGGCCCGTACGAGCAGTACTTC
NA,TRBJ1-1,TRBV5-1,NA,CASSSVGVGTEAFF,TGCGCCAGCAGCTCGGTGGGGGTAGGGACTGAAGCTTTCTTT
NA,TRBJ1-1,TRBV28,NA,CASRPHSNTEAFF,TGTGCCAGCCGACCACATTCGAACACTGAAGCTTTCTTT
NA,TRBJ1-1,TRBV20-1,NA,CSSGENTEAFF,TGCAGCTCCGGGGAGAACACTGAAGCTTTCTTT
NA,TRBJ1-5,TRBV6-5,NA,CASSYSAGKNQPQHF,TGTGCCAGCAGTTACTCAGCGGGAAAAAATCAGCCCCAGCATTTT
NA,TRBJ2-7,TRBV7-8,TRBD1,CASSQKTGTYEQYF,TGTGCCAGCAGCCAGAAGACAGGGACCTACGAGCAGTACTTC
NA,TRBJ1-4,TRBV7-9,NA,CASSSGRGYEKLFF,TGTGCCAGCAGCTCCGGTAGAGGATATGAAAAACTGTTTTTT
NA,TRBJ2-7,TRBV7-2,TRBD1,CASRRQGSYEQYF,TGTGCCAGCAGGAGACAGGGGTCCTACGAGCAGTACTTC
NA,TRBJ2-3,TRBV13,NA,CASSLEGTDSSTDTQYF,TGTGCCAGCAGCTTAGAAGGGACTGACTCTAGCACAGATACGCAGTATTTT
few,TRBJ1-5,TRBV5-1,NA,CASSLDLGSGQPQHF,TGCGCCAGCAGCTTGGATCTAGGGTCGGGTCAGCCCCAGCATTTT
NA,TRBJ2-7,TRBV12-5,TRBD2,CASGLVSSGRAYEQYF,TGTGCTAGTGGTTTGGTATCTAGCGGGAGGGCTTACGAGCAGTACTTC
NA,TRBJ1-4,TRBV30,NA,CAWSVQGLPNEKLFF,TGTGCCTGGAGTGTACAAGGACTGCCTAATGAAAAACTGTTTTTT
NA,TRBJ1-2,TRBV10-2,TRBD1,CASSEGQGPRRGYTF,TGCGCCAGCAGTGAGGGACAGGGGCCCCGACGAGGCTACACCTTC
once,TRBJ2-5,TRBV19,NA,CASSPTITGPSGETQYF,TGTGCCAGTAGTCCAACAATAACCGGGCCCTCGGGGGAGACCCAGTACTTC
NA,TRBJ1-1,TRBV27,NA,CASSSVMNTEAFF,TGTGCCAGCAGTTCTGTCATGAACACTGAAGCTTTCTTT
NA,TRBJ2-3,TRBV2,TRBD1,CASSERQGADTQYF,TGTGCCAGCAGTGAAAGGCAGGGGGCAGATACGCAGTATTTT
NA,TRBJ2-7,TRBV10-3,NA,CAISESRTEKRRERYEQYF,TGTGCCATCAGTGAGTCCCGGACAGAAAAAAGGAGGGAAAGATACGAGCAGTACTTC
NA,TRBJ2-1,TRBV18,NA,CASSPGLYNEQFF,TGTGCCAGCTCACCGGGACTTTACAATGAGCAGTTCTTC
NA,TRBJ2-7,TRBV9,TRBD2,CASSSGLAGSYEQYF,TGTGCCAGCAGCTCGGGACTAGCGGGGTCCTACGAGCAGTACTTC
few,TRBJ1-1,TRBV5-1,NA,CASSLVAAYNPEAFF,TGCGCCAGCAGCTTGGTCGCGGCTTATAATCCTGAAGCTTTCTTT
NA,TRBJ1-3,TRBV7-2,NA,CASSLQGNTIYF,TGTGCCAGCAGCTTACAGGGAAACACCATATATTTT
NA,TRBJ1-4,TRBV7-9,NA,CASSFEATNEKLFF,TGTGCCAGCAGCTTCGAGGCAACTAATGAAAAACTGTTTTTT
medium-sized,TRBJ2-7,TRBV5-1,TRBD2,CASSLWLAGVGEQYF,TGCGCCAGCAGCTTGTGGCTAGCGGGAGTAGGTGAGCAGTACTTC
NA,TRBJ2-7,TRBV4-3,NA,CASSQGPTSYEQYF,TGCGCCAGCAGCCAAGGCCCTACATCCTACGAGCAGTACTTC
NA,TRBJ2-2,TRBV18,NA,CASSPTAPPGELFF,TGTGCCAGCTCACCGACCGCTCCCCCCGGGGAGCTGTTTTTT
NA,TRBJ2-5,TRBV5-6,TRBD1,CASRDRGETQYF,TGTGCCAGCAGGGACAGGGGAGAGACCCAGTACTTC
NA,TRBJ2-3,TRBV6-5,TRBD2,CASRPPAGRTDTQYF,TGTGCCAGCAGACCCCCAGCGGGGCGAACAGATACGCAGTATTTT
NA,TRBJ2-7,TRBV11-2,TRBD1,CASSYRPLERRGNEQYF,TGTGCCAGCAGCTACCGTCCCCTAGAGCGCAGGGGGAACGAGCAGTACTTC
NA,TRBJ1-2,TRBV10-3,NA,CAISEPYLGYTF,TGTGCCATCAGTGAACCTTACCTTGGCTACACCTTC
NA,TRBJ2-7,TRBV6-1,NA,CASSEALHGRTYEQYF,TGTGCCAGCAGTGAAGCGCTTCATGGCCGTACCTACGAGCAGTACTTC
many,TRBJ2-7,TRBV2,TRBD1,CASSQQGNYEQYF,TGTGCCAGCAGTCAACAGGGGAACTACGAGCAGTACTTC
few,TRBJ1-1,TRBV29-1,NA,CSVERLVDTEAFF,TGCAGCGTTGAACGGCTTGTGGACACTGAAGCTTTCTTT
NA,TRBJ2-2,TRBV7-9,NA,CASSLGSGLGTGELFF,TGTGCCAGCAGCTTAGGATCTGGGTTAGGCACCGGGGAGCTGTTTTTT
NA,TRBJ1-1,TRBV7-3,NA,CASSPSGGLNTEAFF,TGTGCCAGCAGCCCGTCGGGAGGTTTGAACACTGAAGCTTTCTTT
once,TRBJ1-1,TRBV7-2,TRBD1,CASSLGQGTEAFF,TGTGCCAGCAGCTTAGGACAGGGCACTGAAGCTTTCTTT
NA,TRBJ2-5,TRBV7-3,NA,CASSLTGTPQETQYF,TGTGCCAGCAGCTTAACTGGGACACCCCAAGAGACCCAGTACTTC
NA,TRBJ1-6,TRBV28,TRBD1,CASRPQGELYNSPLHF,TGTGCCAGCAGACCTCAGGGGGAGCTCTATAATTCACCCCTCCACTTT
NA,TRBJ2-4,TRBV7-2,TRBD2,CASSLREIAGSVQYF,TGTGCCAGCAGCTTAAGGGAGATAGCGGGGTCTGTTCAGTACTTC
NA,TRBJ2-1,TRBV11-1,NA,CASSLDGFIASYNEQFF,TGTGCCAGCAGCTTGGACGGATTTATAGCATCATACAATGAGCAGTTCTTC
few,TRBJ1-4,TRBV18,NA,CASSPPGQSFEKLFF,TGTGCCAGCTCACCCCCGGGACAAAGTTTTGAAAAACTGTTTTTT
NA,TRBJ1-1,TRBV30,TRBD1,CAWSVTGGTEAFF,TGTGCCTGGAGTGTAACAGGGGGGACTGAAGCTTTCTTT